This T cell receptor beta chain was obtained from a study of blood T cells in healthy people across ages. Combining a sample-barcoded 5' primer with a J-beta primer mix, a second PCR ran for roughly 7 to 12 cycles. TCRdb redid the calling of the 5' RACE reads with MiXCR, one entry per CDR3 protein. The data hold 920,000 or so distinct CDR3 sequences, with more than 35% observed a single time. The V gene's germline CDR1 is DFQATT and CDR2 SNEGSKA (reference sequence). The CDR3 runs 14 residues. The V call is TRBV20-1, the J call TRBJ2-5; D possibly matches TRBD1 or TRBD2 (5 bases each). Near its end, the DNA agrees better with TRBJ2-7, so the J call may be wrong. This sequence originates from an older woman in good health. The source material was blood. For the CDR3, the DNA is TGCAGTGCTAGCGGACGGCTCTGGGGGTACGAGCAGTACTTC. This sequence encodes CSASGRLWGYEQYF.